The 5 T cell receptor beta chains below all came from one sample that was sequenced in a study of cytomegalovirus exposure and HLA in healthy donors. The PCR had 60 Vbeta and 13 Jbeta primers. Sequencing used immunoSEQ multiplex PCR; TCRdb keeps in-frame clones, though not all of them. The sample includes approximately 190,000 clones, roughly 13% of them seen just once. The sequenced material came from PBMCs. Source of these receptors: a man in his forties or fifties in good health and CMV-seropositive.

The chain is built from TRBV4-3 and TRBJ1-2; tentatively, D is TRBD1 (5 bases). The CDR3 loop spans 15 amino acids. Germline V CDR1 and CDR2: LGHNA, YSLEER. Trimming pared 0 bases from V and 5 bases from J, leaving 13 bases between. DNA for the CDR3: TGCGCCAGCAGCCAAGATTTGGACAACGAATATGGCTACACCTTC. Translating it yields CASSQDLDNEYGYTF.

The chain is built from TRBV27 and TRBJ2-1; 10 positions match TRBD1. Germline CDR1 MNHEY, CDR2 SMNVEV (reference sequence). The CDR3 length is 14 residues. After removal of 6 bases from V and 9 bases from J, the junction contained 8 bases not matched to a gene. The CDR3 coding sequence is TGTGCCAGCAGGGACAGGGGGGTTGTCGGTGAGCAGTTCTTC. It specifies CASRDRGVVGEQFF.

CDR3 DNA: TGTGCCATCAGTGAGCACCAGCGCACCTATGGCTACACCTTC. Translating gives CAISEHQRTYGYTF. This chain connects TRBV10-3 to TRBJ1-2; unclear D gene. The germline V and J ends were trimmed by 2 bases and 4 bases, with 11 bases remaining between them. Germline V CDR1 and CDR2: ENHRY, SYGVKD. The CDR3 has 14 residues.

The chain uses TRBV7-9 and TRBJ2-7; 15 bases fit TRBD2. Germline V gene sequence: CDR1 SEHNR, CDR2 FQNEAQ (reference sequence). CDR3 length equals 15 residues. Trimming removed 5 bases from V and 3 bases from J; junction bases left unmatched: 2. CDR3 DNA sequence: TGTGCCAGCAGCGAGGGACTAGCGGGGGGCTACGAGCAGTACGTC. It encodes CASSEGLAGGYEQYV.

This clone was seen only a few times. V gene TRBV5-1 combines with J gene TRBJ2-2; the D gene is possibly TRBD1 (5 bases). Germline V gives CDR1 SGHRS, CDR2 YFSETQ. Between the trimmed V and J ends, which lost 5 bases and 1 base, there was a span of 18 bases. The CDR3 sequence is 17 residues long. The DNA of the CDR3 is TGCGCCAGCAGTAAATTAGGGGCGGAACTGAACACCGGGGAGCTGTTTTTT. Translated, it gives CASSKLGAELNTGELFF.